This TCR beta chain derives from a study of blood T cell repertoires in COVID-19. This CDR3 contains 13 residues. Libraries were prepared by immunoSEQ multiplex PCR; TCRdb keeps only in-frame clonotypes and omits some of them. Found here are more than 95,000 clones, roughly 87% of them singletons; the top ten hold 6.6%. The sequencing input was peripheral blood. This TCR was recovered from a man older than 75 with active or convalescent COVID-19. The J gene is TRBJ1-2, the V gene TRBV21-1; the D call TRBD1 from the table was never checked on the DNA. TRBV21-1 is a documented pseudogene. CDR3: CASRQGYTYGYTF. DNA for the CDR3: TGTGCCAGCAGACAGGGTTATACCTATGGCTACACCTTC.